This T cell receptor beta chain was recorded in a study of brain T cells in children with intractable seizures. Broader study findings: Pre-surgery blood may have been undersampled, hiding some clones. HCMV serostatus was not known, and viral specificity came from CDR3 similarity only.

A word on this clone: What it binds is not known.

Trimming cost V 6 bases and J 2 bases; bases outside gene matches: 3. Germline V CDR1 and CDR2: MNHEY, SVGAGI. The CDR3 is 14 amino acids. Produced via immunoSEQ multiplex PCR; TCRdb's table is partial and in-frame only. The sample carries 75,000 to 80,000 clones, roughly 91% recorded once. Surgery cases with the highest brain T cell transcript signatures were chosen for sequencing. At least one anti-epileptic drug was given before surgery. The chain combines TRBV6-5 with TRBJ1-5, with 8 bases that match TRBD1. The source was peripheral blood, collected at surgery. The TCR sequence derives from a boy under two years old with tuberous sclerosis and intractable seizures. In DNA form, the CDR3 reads TGTGCCAGCAGGTTACAGGGGGGCAATCAGCCCCAGCATTTT. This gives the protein CASRLQGGNQPQHF.